Shown below are 30 T cell receptor beta chains from a single sample sequenced in a study of human CD8 memory T cell subsets. UMI-labeled 5' RACE generated the TCR beta libraries. Using the 5' RACE reads, TCRdb records one entry per CDR3 protein without DNA. The sample spans 9,500 to 12,000 distinct CDR3 sequences; the ten largest clones claim around 15%. The sample consisted of CD8+ T cells from PBMCs. Every receptor here comes from a human donor in good health.

V is TRBV5-1 and J is TRBJ2-1; the TRBD1 assignment by TCRdb is unverifiable without DNA. CDR1 is SGHRS, CDR2 YFSETQ, per germline. CDR3 length equals 19 residues. Here the CDR3 reads CASSLVGQGVMSSYNEQFF.

Measured by frequency, this clonotype is medium-sized. This chain joins TRBV7-9 and TRBJ1-3. Germline V gene data show CDR1 as SEHNR and CDR2 as FQNEAQ (reference sequence). This CDR3 region has 16 residues. The CDR3 spells CASSFATRYSGNTIYF.

V gene TRBV7-8 combines with J gene TRBJ2-2; TCRdb names TRBD2, which stays unverified in the absence of DNA. This CDR3 has 15 residues. Germline CDR1 is SGHVS and CDR2 is FQNEAQ. CDR3 sequence reads: CASSLEASRTGELFF. Combining the CDR3 with reference TRBV7-8 and TRBJ2-2 gives the whole variable domain GAGVSQSPRYKVAKRGQDVALRCDPISGHVSLFWYQQALGQGPEFLTYFQNEAQLDKSGLPSDRFFAERPEGSVSTLKIQRTQQEDSAVYLCASSLEASRTGELFFGEGSRLTVL.

V gene TRBV28 combines with J gene TRBJ2-1. The CDR3 sequence is 15 residues long. CDR1 and CDR2 (germline): MDHEN, SYDVKM. Here the CDR3 reads CASSLWRGAYNEQFF.

The chain recombines TRBV2 with TRBJ2-7; as DNA is missing, the TRBD1 call by TCRdb cannot be tested. CDR1 SNHLY and CDR2 FYNNEI come from the germline V gene. The CDR3 has 14 amino acids. The chain's CDR3 is CASSDRQGTYEQYF.

The chain recombines TRBV28 with TRBJ2-7. The CDR3 totals 15 residues. Germline assignment: CDR1 MDHEN and CDR2 SYDVKM. The CDR3 is CASSLSPVTAYEQYF.

The V call is TRBV4-1, the J call TRBJ2-3; TCRdb proposes TRBD1, but this gene call is untestable without DNA. The V gene's germline CDR1 is MGHRA and CDR2 YSYEKL. The CDR3 covers 16 residues. The CDR3 sequence: CASSQAGTSSTDTQYF.

V usage is TRBV28 and J usage is TRBJ2-2; TCRdb outputs TRBD1, but without DNA this stays unchecked. The germline V gene has CDR1 MDHEN and CDR2 SYDVKM. CDR3 length: 16 amino acids. The CDR3 region is CASSVDRGLNTGELFF. Looking up the rest from reference TRBV28 and TRBJ2-2 gives the full variable domain: DVKVTQSSRYLVKRTGEKVFLECVQDMDHENMFWYRQDPGLGLRLIYFSYDVKMKEKGDIPEGYSVSREKKERFSLILESASTNQTSMYLCASSVDRGLNTGELFFGEGSRLTVL.

This chain joins TRBV12-3 or TRBV12-4 and TRBJ2-1; no DNA is available, so the TRBD1 call from TCRdb remains unchecked. The CDR3 extends over 13 amino acids. CDR3 sequence: CASSPGVWDEQFF.

The chain has TRBV27 and TRBJ2-2; TCRdb outputs TRBD1, but without DNA this stays unchecked. The CDR3 has 14 amino acids. Germline V gives CDR1 MNHEY, CDR2 SMNVEV (reference sequence). Here the CDR3 reads CASSPTLDTGELFF.

V gene TRBV2 combines with J gene TRBJ2-7; as DNA is missing, the TRBD1 call by TCRdb cannot be tested. Per the germline V gene, CDR1 is SNHLY and CDR2 is FYNNEI. CDR3 length equals 14 residues. The CDR3 protein is CASSEGTGEYEQYF.

The chain uses TRBV5-1 and TRBJ2-3. The CDR3 runs to 14 residues. Germline V lookup: CDR1 SGHRS, CDR2 YFSETQ. The CDR3 is CASSSMGYTDTQYF.

In terms of frequency, this clonotype is medium-sized. The chain recombines TRBV12-3 or TRBV12-4 with TRBJ1-1; TCRdb's D call, TRBD1, is unchecked because there is no DNA. The CDR3 covers 14 residues. CDR3 sequence reads: CASSLGGRGTEAFF.

V and J are TRBV18 and TRBJ2-7; TCRdb calls TRBD1, which cannot be checked without DNA. The germline V gene encodes CDR1 KGHSH and CDR2 LQKENI. This CDR3 has 13 residues. The chain's CDR3 is CASSETRGYEQYF.

Its frequency marks this clonotype as medium-sized. The chain is built from TRBV24-1 and TRBJ2-2. The V gene's germline CDR1 is KGHDR and CDR2 SFDVKD. The CDR3 length is 12 residues. The chain's CDR3 is CATSEGTGELFF.

The chain joins TRBV7-9 to TRBJ1-2; TCRdb designates TRBD1, a call that cannot be tested without DNA. The V gene's germline CDR1 is SEHNR and CDR2 FQNEAQ (reference sequence). The CDR3 extends over 15 amino acids. The CDR3 sequence: CASSSTGQEFDGYTF.

The rearrangement links TRBV27 to TRBJ2-5; with no DNA, the TCRdb D assignment of TRBD1 cannot be verified. The CDR3 loop spans 13 amino acids. Germline CDR1 MNHEY, CDR2 SMNVEV (reference sequence). This CDR3 reads CASSRPREETQYF.

The V and J genes are TRBV5-6 and TRBJ2-1; TCRdb selects TRBD1, and the lack of DNA leaves this call unchecked. Germline V lookup: CDR1 SGHDT, CDR2 YYEEEE. CDR3 length: 14 amino acids. The CDR3 loop is CASSIGQGYNEQFF.

The genes are TRBV28 and TRBJ2-1; TCRdb's assignment of TRBD2 cannot be checked, as there is no DNA. This CDR3 is 14 amino acids long. In germline, CDR1 is MDHEN, CDR2 SYDVKM. The CDR3 here is CASRHESGNNEQFF. Variable domain in full (rest from reference TRBV28 and TRBJ2-1): DVKVTQSSRYLVKRTGEKVFLECVQDMDHENMFWYRQDPGLGLRLIYFSYDVKMKEKGDIPEGYSVSREKKERFSLILESASTNQTSMYLCASRHESGNNEQFFGPGTRLTVL.

This chain links TRBV3-1 with TRBJ1-1. Germline lookup yields CDR1 LGHDT and CDR2 YNNKEL (reference sequence). The CDR3 extends over 12 amino acids. CDR3 amino acids: CASSQLETEAFF.

This clonotype is identified as medium-sized (0.01 to 0.1%) from frequency. V gene TRBV29-1 combines with J gene TRBJ2-1; the TCRdb call, TRBD1, lacks DNA for checking. In germline, CDR1 is SQVTM, CDR2 ANQGSEA. The CDR3 covers 13 residues. CDR3 residues: CSVATGGFHEQFF.

V and J are TRBV7-2 and TRBJ2-5; TCRdb's assignment of TRBD2 cannot be checked, as there is no DNA. Germline V gives CDR1 SGHTA, CDR2 FQGNSA. This CDR3 comprises 16 residues. Here the CDR3 reads CASKASSGRLAETQYF. Full variable domain (outside the CDR3, taken from reference TRBV7-2 and TRBJ2-5): GAGVSQSPSNKVTEKGKDVELRCDPISGHTALYWYRQSLGQGLEFLIYFQGNSAPDKSGLPSDRFSAERTGGSVSTLTIQRTQQEDSAVYLCASKASSGRLAETQYFGPGTRLLVL.

This chain connects TRBV6-6 to TRBJ2-1; there is no DNA to check the TCRdb D call of TRBD2. CDR1 is MNHNY, CDR2 SVGAGI, per germline (reference sequence). The CDR3 has 12 residues. The CDR3 sequence is CASALVDDEQFF.

The CDR3 reads CASSIEGARIYEQYF. The chain is built from TRBV19 and TRBJ2-7; TCRdb reports TRBD1, a call that lacks DNA to check it against. CDR1 LNHDA and CDR2 SQIVND come from the germline V gene (reference sequence). This CDR3 is built from 15 residues. The complete variable domain, with remaining parts taken from reference TRBV19 and TRBJ2-7, reads DGGITQSPKYLFRKEGQNVTLSCEQNLNHDAMYWYRQDPGQGLRLIYYSQIVNDFQKGDIAEGYSVSREKKESFPLTVTSAQKNPTAFYLCASSIEGARIYEQYFGPGTRLTVT.

This chain uses TRBV9 with TRBJ2-1. This CDR3 has 15 amino acids. CDR1 SGDLS and CDR2 YYNGEE come from the germline V gene. This CDR3 reads CASSVAYQLLDEQFF.

The J gene is TRBJ1-1, the V gene TRBV10-2. The CDR3 has 14 amino acids. Germline V gene sequence: CDR1 WSHSY, CDR2 SAAADI. CDR3 region: CASSDDLSNTEAFF.

The chain is built from TRBV19 and TRBJ2-7; the D gene TCRdb calls, TRBD2, cannot be checked with no DNA. This CDR3 comprises 16 residues. Germline loops: CDR1 LNHDA, CDR2 SQIVND (reference sequence). The CDR3 protein is CASSPTSGSYSYEQYF.

In terms of frequency, this clonotype is medium-sized. The chain carries TRBV19 and TRBJ2-7; checking the TCRdb D call of TRBD1 is not possible without DNA. CDR3 length: 16 amino acids. Per the germline V gene, CDR1 is LNHDA and CDR2 is SQIVND (reference sequence). The CDR3 protein is CASSIFPGGGGYEQYF.

The chain recombines TRBV7-7 with TRBJ2-7; TCRdb returns TRBD1, unconfirmable since there is no DNA. The V gene's germline CDR1 is SSHAT and CDR2 FNYEAQ (reference sequence). There are 15 residues in the CDR3. The CDR3 reads CASSPGIDSSYEQYF.

J is TRBJ1-6 and V is TRBV3-1; the D call of TRBD1 rests on TCRdb alone, since no DNA is present to check it. This CDR3 has 14 residues. Germline CDR1 is LGHDT and CDR2 is YNNKEL (reference sequence). The CDR3 here is CASSQDRGGSPLHF.